This TCR beta chain came from a study of T-cell reconstitution after alpha-beta-depleted transplantation in children. This clonotype was counted between two and nine times. Unique molecular identifiers were used in preparing the TCRbeta library. Via MiXCR, TCRdb re-called the PCR reads, giving one row per CDR3 protein. This sample has 450,000 to 700,000 distinct CDR3 sequences, with roughly 30% found just once. Trimming removed 3 bases from V and 7 bases from J, with 13 bases in between. In germline, CDR1 is SGHRS, CDR2 YFSETQ. This CDR3 has 14 residues. This TCR derives from a boy under three years old with Wiskott-Aldrich syndrome, due to receive a stem cell transplant. Sequenced material: PBMCs, taken before TCRalphabeta/CD19-depleted stem cell transplant. The chain employs TRBV5-1 and TRBJ2-2, with a possible D match to TRBD2 (6 bases). CDR3 amino acids: CASSSSSVGGELFF. CDR3 bases: TGCGCCAGCAGCTCCTCTAGCGTTGGCGGGGAGCTGTTTTTT.